A single TCR beta chain is shown here with its context. The antigen is undetermined. One base away lies a much larger clone, so this may be a sequencing read error. These data come from a study of identical twins' blood T cells. Study-level findings and limits: Even for out-of-frame TCRbeta, twins reportedly shared V gene usage much more than unrelated donors.

All three twin pairs grew up together with likely shared infections and vaccines. The germline CDR1 and CDR2 sequences are MNHEY and SVGEGT. This CDR3 contains 13 residues. Per the original methods: Each donor had about 100,000 to nearly 550,000 clonotypes. A single record per CDR3 protein comes from TCRdb applying MiXCR to the 5' RACE reads. In this record, the V and J calls reflect TCRdb's handling and not the investigators' own analysis. The top ten clones hold roughly 5.5% of a sample with hundreds of thousands of distinct CDR3 sequences, around 30% of them seen once. The specimen was PBMCs. The chain joins TRBV6-2 or TRBV6-3 to TRBJ1-1; D call uncertain. This TCR came from a woman aged 18 to 55 in good health. The DNA for the CDR3 is TGTGTCAGCAGTGAATCGGTGAACACTGAAGCTTTCTTT. It is translated as CVSSESVNTEAFF.